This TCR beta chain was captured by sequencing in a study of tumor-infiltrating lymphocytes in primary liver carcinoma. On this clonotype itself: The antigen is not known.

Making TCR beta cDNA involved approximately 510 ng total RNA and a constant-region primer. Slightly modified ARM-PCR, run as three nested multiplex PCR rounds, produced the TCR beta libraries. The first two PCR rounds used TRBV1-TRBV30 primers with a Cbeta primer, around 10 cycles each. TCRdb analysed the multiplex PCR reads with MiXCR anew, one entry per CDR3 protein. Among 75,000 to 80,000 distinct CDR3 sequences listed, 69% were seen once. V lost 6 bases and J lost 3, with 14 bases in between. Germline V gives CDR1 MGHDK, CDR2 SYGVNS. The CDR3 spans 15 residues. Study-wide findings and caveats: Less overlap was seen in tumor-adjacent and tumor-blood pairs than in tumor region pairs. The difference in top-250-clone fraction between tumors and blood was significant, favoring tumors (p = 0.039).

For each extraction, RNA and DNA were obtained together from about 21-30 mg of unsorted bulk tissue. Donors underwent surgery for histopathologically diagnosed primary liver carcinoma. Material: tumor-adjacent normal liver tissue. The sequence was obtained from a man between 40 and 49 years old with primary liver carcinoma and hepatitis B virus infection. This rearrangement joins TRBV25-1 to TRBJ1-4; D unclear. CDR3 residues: CASRLHGSANEKLFF. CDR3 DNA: TGTGCCAGCAGATTACATGGGTCGGCTAATGAAAAACTGTTTTTT.